The rows below give T cell receptor beta chains drawn from one sample of a study of molecular identifiers for immune sequencing clone quantification. TCRdb reprocessed the PCR reads via MiXCR and lists one record per CDR3 protein. The data contain roughly 630,000 distinct CDR3 sequences, over 25% of them singletons. The specimen sequenced was naive CD8+ T cells from blood, with Jurkat cell RNA spiked in. The origin of the receptors is a human donor in good health. Some libraries in this study had Jurkat cell RNA spiked in. CDR3s include the opening cysteine and the closing phenylalanine or tryptophan. The order of the fields is J gene, V gene, D gene, clone size, CDR3 DNA, CDR3 protein. The D gene is left open where the match is weak. Only some rows state a clone size, as once, few, many or a class for expanded clones.

j_call: TRBJ2-3
v_call: TRBV11-2
d_call: TRBD1
clone_size: .
cdr3_nt: TGTGCCAGCAGCTTAGTGATGGGACAGGGGATCGGAGGCCCCGATACGCAGTATTTT
cdr3_aa: CASSLVMGQGIGGPDTQYF

j_call: TRBJ1-5
v_call: TRBV19
d_call: .
clone_size: many
cdr3_nt: TGTGCCAGTAGTCCCACCCCAGGGGTTCAGCCCCAGCATTTT
cdr3_aa: CASSPTPGVQPQHF

j_call: TRBJ2-7
v_call: TRBV4-3
d_call: TRBD1
clone_size: many
cdr3_nt: TGCGCCAGCAGCCGAGACTTGACAGGGGGCGGGTACGAGCAGTACTTC
cdr3_aa: CASSRDLTGGGYEQYF

j_call: TRBJ1-4
v_call: TRBV6-1
d_call: TRBD1
clone_size: few
cdr3_nt: TGTGCCAGCAGCCCTTGGGGACAGGGGAGCCCTAATGAAAAACTGTTTTTT
cdr3_aa: CASSPWGQGSPNEKLFF

j_call: TRBJ2-7
v_call: TRBV5-1
d_call: TRBD2
clone_size: .
cdr3_nt: TGCGCCAGCAGCTTGGCCATGGGGACTAGCGGGAACTTAAATCTTCCCTACGAGCAGTACTTC
cdr3_aa: CASSLAMGTSGNLNLPYEQYF

j_call: TRBJ2-7
v_call: TRBV5-1
d_call: TRBD2
clone_size: many
cdr3_nt: TGCGCCAGCAGCTTAAGCGGGGGTAGGTACGAGCAGTACTTC
cdr3_aa: CASSLSGGRYEQYF

j_call: TRBJ2-7
v_call: TRBV12-3/TRBV12-4
d_call: .
clone_size: many
cdr3_nt: TGTGCCAGCAGTGCGCAGGGACTCTACCGATACTTC
cdr3_aa: CASSAQGLYRYF

j_call: TRBJ2-3
v_call: TRBV4-1
d_call: .
clone_size: many
cdr3_nt: TGCGCCAGCAGCCAAGGTTCGGGGTGGGCAGATACGCAGTATTTT
cdr3_aa: CASSQGSGWADTQYF

j_call: TRBJ2-7
v_call: TRBV4-1
d_call: .
clone_size: .
cdr3_nt: TGCGCCAGCAGCCAACCGGGGGACGAGCAGTACTTC
cdr3_aa: CASSQPGDEQYF

j_call: TRBJ2-7
v_call: TRBV7-9
d_call: .
clone_size: many
cdr3_nt: TGTGCCAGCAGCTCCCGCACCGGGGACTCGCCCTACGAGCAGTACTTC
cdr3_aa: CASSSRTGDSPYEQYF

j_call: TRBJ2-7
v_call: TRBV13
d_call: .
clone_size: few
cdr3_nt: TGTGCCAGCAGCTCTTTACAGGGTGAGCAGTACTTC
cdr3_aa: CASSSLQGEQYF

j_call: TRBJ2-7
v_call: TRBV6-2/TRBV6-3
d_call: .
clone_size: medium-sized
cdr3_nt: TGTGCCAGCAGTTTGGCAGCCACCTACGAGCAGTACTTC
cdr3_aa: CASSLAATYEQYF

j_call: TRBJ2-7
v_call: TRBV5-5
d_call: TRBD1
clone_size: few
cdr3_nt: TGTGCCAGCAGCTGGTGGACAGGGAACGAGCAGTACTTC
cdr3_aa: CASSWWTGNEQYF

j_call: TRBJ2-1
v_call: TRBV12-5
d_call: .
clone_size: many
cdr3_nt: TGTGCTAGTGGCCAGAAACATGGGGCCTACAATGAGCAGTTCTTC
cdr3_aa: CASGQKHGAYNEQFF

j_call: TRBJ2-7
v_call: TRBV3-1
d_call: TRBD2
clone_size: .
cdr3_nt: TGTGCCAGCAGTCTAGCGGGGGACTTCGAGCAGTACTTC
cdr3_aa: CASSLAGDFEQYF

j_call: TRBJ2-2
v_call: TRBV29-1
d_call: TRBD1
clone_size: many
cdr3_nt: TGCAGCGTGACAGGGGCCACCGGGGAGCTGTTTTTT
cdr3_aa: CSVTGATGELFF

j_call: TRBJ1-4
v_call: TRBV7-6
d_call: .
clone_size: .
cdr3_nt: TGTGCCAGCACCCCGGGACGGTTGGAAAAACTGTTTTTT
cdr3_aa: CASTPGRLEKLFF

j_call: TRBJ2-2
v_call: TRBV19
d_call: .
clone_size: few
cdr3_nt: TGTGCCAGTAGAGAGGGTCTCGGGGAGCTGTTTTTT
cdr3_aa: CASREGLGELFF

j_call: TRBJ1-6
v_call: TRBV4-1
d_call: .
clone_size: .
cdr3_nt: TGCGCCAGCAGCCTAGGGTCGGGGCCCCTCCACTTT
cdr3_aa: CASSLGSGPLHF

j_call: TRBJ1-5
v_call: TRBV9
d_call: .
clone_size: .
cdr3_nt: TGTGCCAGCAGCGTCGGGACCAATCAGCCCCAGCATTTT
cdr3_aa: CASSVGTNQPQHF

j_call: TRBJ1-4
v_call: TRBV7-9
d_call: TRBD1
clone_size: many
cdr3_nt: TGTGCCAGCAGCCCCCCCGGGACAGCAACTAATGAAAAACTGTTTTTT
cdr3_aa: CASSPPGTATNEKLFF

j_call: TRBJ1-1
v_call: TRBV7-7
d_call: .
clone_size: few
cdr3_nt: TGTGCCAGCAGCCCACACAGTCTGTCCCATGGTGAAGCTTTCTTT
cdr3_aa: CASSPHSLSHGEAFF

j_call: TRBJ2-7
v_call: TRBV4-3
d_call: TRBD1
clone_size: .
cdr3_nt: TGCGCCAGCAGCCCCGGGACAGGGGACTACGCGCCGTCCTTC
cdr3_aa: CASSPGTGDYAPSF

j_call: TRBJ1-5
v_call: TRBV5-1
d_call: TRBD1
clone_size: .
cdr3_nt: TGCCCCAGCAGCTTGGGGACAGGTCAAAATCAGCCCCAGCATTTT
cdr3_aa: CPSSLGTGQNQPQHF

j_call: TRBJ2-3
v_call: TRBV9
d_call: TRBD2
clone_size: many
cdr3_nt: TGTGCCAGCAGCGTAGGAGGCGGCGGGAGGTTGACAGATACGCAGTATTTT
cdr3_aa: CASSVGGGGRLTDTQYF

j_call: TRBJ2-3
v_call: TRBV4-3
d_call: .
clone_size: many
cdr3_nt: TGCGCCAGCAGCCAAGATGTGGGGTTCTTGTCAGATACGCAGTATTTT
cdr3_aa: CASSQDVGFLSDTQYF

j_call: TRBJ1-2
v_call: TRBV4-2
d_call: TRBD1
clone_size: many
cdr3_nt: TGTGCCAGCAGCCAAGGACAGGGCGATGGCTACACCTTC
cdr3_aa: CASSQGQGDGYTF

j_call: TRBJ2-7
v_call: TRBV4-3
d_call: .
clone_size: few
cdr3_nt: TGCGCCAGCAGCCAAGATTTAAATTTTTATTCCGGCAGCGCCTACGAGCAGTACTTC
cdr3_aa: CASSQDLNFYSGSAYEQYF

j_call: TRBJ1-4
v_call: TRBV4-3
d_call: .
clone_size: .
cdr3_nt: TGCGCCAGCAGCCCTAATTGGGGTAATGAAAAACTGTTTTTT
cdr3_aa: CASSPNWGNEKLFF

j_call: TRBJ2-5
v_call: TRBV27
d_call: .
clone_size: many
cdr3_nt: TGTGCCAGCAGCACCGGAGCTGGGTATGAGACCCAGTACTTC
cdr3_aa: CASSTGAGYETQYF

j_call: TRBJ2-7
v_call: TRBV18
d_call: .
clone_size: once
cdr3_nt: TGTACCAGCTCACCGGAGCGGTACTCCTACGAGCAGTACTTC
cdr3_aa: CTSSPERYSYEQYF